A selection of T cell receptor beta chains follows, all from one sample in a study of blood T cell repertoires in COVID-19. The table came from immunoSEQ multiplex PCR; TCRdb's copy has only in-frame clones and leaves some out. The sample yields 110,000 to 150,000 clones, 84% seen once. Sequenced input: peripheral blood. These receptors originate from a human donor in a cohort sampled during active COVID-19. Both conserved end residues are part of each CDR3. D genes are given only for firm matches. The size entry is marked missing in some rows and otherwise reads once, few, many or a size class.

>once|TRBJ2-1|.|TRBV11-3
TGTGCCAGCAGCCCTCGAGCGGGCAGCTCCTACAATGAGCAGTTCTTC
CASSPRAGSSYNEQFF
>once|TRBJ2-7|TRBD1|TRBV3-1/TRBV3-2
TGTGCCAGCAGCCCAACGGGACAGGTCTCCTACGAGCAGTACTTC
CASSPTGQVSYEQYF
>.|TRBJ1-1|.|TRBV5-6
TGTGCCAGCAGCCCCCGGGACACCAAGAACACTGAAGCTTTCTTT
CASSPRDTKNTEAFF
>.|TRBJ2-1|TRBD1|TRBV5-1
TGCGCCAGCAGGGCGGGACAGGGGGCCCACAATGAGCAGTTCTTC
CASRAGQGAHNEQFF
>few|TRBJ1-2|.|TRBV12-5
TGTGCTAGTGGTTTTGGGCAGAACTATGGCTACACCTTC
CASGFGQNYGYTF
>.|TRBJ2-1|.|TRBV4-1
TGCGCCAGCAGCCAAGCTAGCAACAATGAGCAGTTCTTC
CASSQASNNEQFF
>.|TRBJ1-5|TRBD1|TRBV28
TGTGCCAGCAACCTGGACAGGGCCCAGCCCCAGCATTTT
CASNLDRAQPQHF
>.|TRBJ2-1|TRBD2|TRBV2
TGTGCCAGCAGTGTGGGACTAGACTACAATGAGCAGTTCTTC
CASSVGLDYNEQFF
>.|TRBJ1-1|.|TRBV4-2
TGTGCCAGCAGCCAAGACGGGAACACTGAAGCTTTCTTT
CASSQDGNTEAFF
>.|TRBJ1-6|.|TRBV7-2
TGTGCCAGCAGCTCCCTCCTCTCTTCACCCCTCCACTTT
CASSSLLSSPLHF
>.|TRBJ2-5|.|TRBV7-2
TGTGCCAGCAGCTTAGCGTTTAATTTTCCGACCCAGTACTTC
CASSLAFNFPTQYF
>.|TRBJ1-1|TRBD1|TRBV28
TGTGCCAGCAGAAGACAGGGTTATGAAGCTTTCTTT
CASRRQGYEAFF
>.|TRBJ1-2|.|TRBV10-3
TGTGCCATCAGTGAACAACAGAACTATGGCTACACCTTC
CAISEQQNYGYTF
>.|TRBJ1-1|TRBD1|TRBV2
TGTGCCAGCAGTGAACACCAGGGGGGAACTGAAGCTTTCTTT
CASSEHQGGTEAFF
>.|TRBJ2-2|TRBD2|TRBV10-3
TGTGCCATCAGTGAGTCGGCCGGAGGGGAGGGAACCGGGGAGCTGTTTTTT
CAISESAGGEGTGELFF
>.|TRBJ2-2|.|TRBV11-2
TGTGCCAGCAGCAGGGGTAGCACCGGGGAGCTGTTTTTT
CASSRGSTGELFF
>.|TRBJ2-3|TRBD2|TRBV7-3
TGTGCCAGCAGCGCGACTAGCGGGAGCAGAGATACGCAGTATTTT
CASSATSGSRDTQYF
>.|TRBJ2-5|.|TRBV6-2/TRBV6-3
TGTGCCAGCAGTTATCTTCAGCGGGTAGAGACCCAGTACTTC
CASSYLQRVETQYF
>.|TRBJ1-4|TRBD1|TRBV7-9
TGTGCCAGCAGTCTCGGGACAGCGACGACTGAAAAACTGTTTTTT
CASSLGTATTEKLFF
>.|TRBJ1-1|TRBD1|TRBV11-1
TGTGCCAGCAGCTCCGGACAGGGGATGAACACTGAAGCTTTCTTT
CASSSGQGMNTEAFF
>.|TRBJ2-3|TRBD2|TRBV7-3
TGTGCCAGCAGCTTATCGACTAGCGGGGGGTTAGATACGCAGTATTTT
CASSLSTSGGLDTQYF
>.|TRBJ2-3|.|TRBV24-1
TGTGCCACCAGTGACACAGACAGTGGAACGCAGTATTTT
CATSDTDSGTQYF
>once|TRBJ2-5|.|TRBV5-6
TGTGCCAGCAGCTTGGCCGTTACGGAAGAGACCCAGTACTTC
CASSLAVTEETQYF
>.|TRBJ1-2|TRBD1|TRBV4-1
TGCGCCAGCAGCTCGGACAGGGGGGTAGTTTGGGACTATGGCTACACCTTC
CASSSDRGVVWDYGYTF
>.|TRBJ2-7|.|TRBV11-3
TGTGCCAGCAGCCCGACTGGCGGCTCCTACGAGCAGTACTTC
CASSPTGGSYEQYF
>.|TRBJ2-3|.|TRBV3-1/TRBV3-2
TGTGCCAGCAGCCAAGTATGGGGGGGCCTCAGCACAGATACGCAGTATTTT
CASSQVWGGLSTDTQYF
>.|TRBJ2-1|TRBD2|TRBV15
TGTGCCACCAGCAGAGGTGGACTAGCGGGAGCAAATGAGCAGTTCTTC
CATSRGGLAGANEQFF
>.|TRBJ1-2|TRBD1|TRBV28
TGTGCCAGCAGAAGTCCGGGACAGGGCTATGGCTACACCTTC
CASRSPGQGYGYTF
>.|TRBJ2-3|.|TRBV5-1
TGCGCCAGCAGCTTAACTTGGGGGGACTCTACGCAGTATTTT
CASSLTWGDSTQYF
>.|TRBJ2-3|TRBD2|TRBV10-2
TGCGCCAGCAGTGAGGGGAGGGAGACAGATACGCAGTATTTT
CASSEGRETDTQYF
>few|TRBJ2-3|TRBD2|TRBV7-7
TGTGCCAGCAGCTTAGCGTCTAGCGGGAGAGCAGATACGCAGTATTTT
CASSLASSGRADTQYF
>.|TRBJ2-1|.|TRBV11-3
TGTGCCAGCAGCCCCGTTTTTCTCGGCTCCTACAATGAGCAGTTCTTC
CASSPVFLGSYNEQFF
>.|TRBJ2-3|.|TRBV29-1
TGCAGCGGAACTAAAGTCACAGATACGCAGTATTTT
CSGTKVTDTQYF
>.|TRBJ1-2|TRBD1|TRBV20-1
TGCAGTGCTAGTTTACAGGGGGTAGGTGGCTACACCTTC
CSASLQGVGGYTF
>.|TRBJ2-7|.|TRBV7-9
TGTGCCAGCAGCTTAGGGGCTCTCTCCTACGAGCAGTACTTC
CASSLGALSYEQYF
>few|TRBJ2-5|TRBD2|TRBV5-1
TGCGCCAGCAGCCGACTAGCGGGGTTGCGAGAGACCCAGTACTTC
CASSRLAGLRETQYF
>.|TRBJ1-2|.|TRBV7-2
TGTGCCAGCAGCTTAGAAGTCCCTCCCACTTATGGCTACACCTTC
CASSLEVPPTYGYTF
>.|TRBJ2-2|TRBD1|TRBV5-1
TGCGCCAGCAAAGACAGGGGGAACACCGGGGAGCTGTTTTTT
CASKDRGNTGELFF
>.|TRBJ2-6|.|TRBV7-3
TGTGCCAGCAGCCACACCCAGGGGTTCGGGGCCAACGTCCTGACTTTC
CASSHTQGFGANVLTF
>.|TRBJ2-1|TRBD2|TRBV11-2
TGTGCCAGCAGCTTATCACGGGGGGTCGATGAGCAGTTCTTC
CASSLSRGVDEQFF
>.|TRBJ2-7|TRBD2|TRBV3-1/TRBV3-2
TGTGCCAGCAGCCAAGGCCTAGCGGGGATATACGAGCAGTACTTC
CASSQGLAGIYEQYF
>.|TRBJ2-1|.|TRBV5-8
TGTGCCAGCAGCTTGGGGGAAGGGGATGAGCAGTTCTTC
CASSLGEGDEQFF
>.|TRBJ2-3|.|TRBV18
TGTGCCAGCTCACGAGGGGGATTAAGGACAGATACGCAGTATTTT
CASSRGGLRTDTQYF
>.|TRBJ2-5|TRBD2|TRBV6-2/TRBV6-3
TGTGCCAGCAGTTACTCGTTAGCCGGGGGGGTCTGGGAGACCCAGTACTTC
CASSYSLAGGVWETQYF
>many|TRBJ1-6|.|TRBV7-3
TGTGCCAGCAGCTCAGGCTCCTCACAGAATTCACCCCTCCACTTT
CASSSGSSQNSPLHF
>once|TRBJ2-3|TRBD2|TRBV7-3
TGTGCCAGCAGCTTAAGCGCTAGCGGGAGCACAGATACGCAGTATTTT
CASSLSASGSTDTQYF
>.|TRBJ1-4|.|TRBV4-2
TGTGCCAGCAGTCCTCGACAGGCCCTTGGAACTAATGAAAAACTGTTTTTT
CASSPRQALGTNEKLFF
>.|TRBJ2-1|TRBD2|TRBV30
TGTGCCTGGAGTGTAGGGGACTATCTCTACAATGAGCAGTTCTTC
CAWSVGDYLYNEQFF
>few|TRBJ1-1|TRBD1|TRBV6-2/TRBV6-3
TGTGCCAGCAGTGCGACAGGGGAGAACACTGAAGCTTTCTTT
CASSATGENTEAFF
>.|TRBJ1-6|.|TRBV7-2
TGTGCCAGCAGCCCTCGGGGGAATAATTCACCCCTCCACTTT
CASSPRGNNSPLHF
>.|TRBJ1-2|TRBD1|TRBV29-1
TGCAGCGTAGACAGGGGGACCTATGGCTACACCTTC
CSVDRGTYGYTF
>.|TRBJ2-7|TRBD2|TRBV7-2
TGTGCCAGCAGCTTAGCTAGCGGGGGGGCCCACGAGCAGTACTTC
CASSLASGGAHEQYF